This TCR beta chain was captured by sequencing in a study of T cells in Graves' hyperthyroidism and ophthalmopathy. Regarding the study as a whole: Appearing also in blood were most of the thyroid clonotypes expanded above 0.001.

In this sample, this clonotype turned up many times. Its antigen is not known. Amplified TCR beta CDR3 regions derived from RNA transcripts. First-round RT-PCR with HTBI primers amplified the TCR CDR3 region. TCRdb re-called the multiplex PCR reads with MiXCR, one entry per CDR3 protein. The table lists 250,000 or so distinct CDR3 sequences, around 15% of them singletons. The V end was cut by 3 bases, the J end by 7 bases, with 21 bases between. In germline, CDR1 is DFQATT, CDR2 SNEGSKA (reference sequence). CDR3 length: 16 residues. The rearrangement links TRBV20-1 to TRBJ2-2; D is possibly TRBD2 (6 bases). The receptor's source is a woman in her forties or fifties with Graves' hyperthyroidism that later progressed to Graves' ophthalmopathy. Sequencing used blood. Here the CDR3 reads CSASRSGTVRFGELFF. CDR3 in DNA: TGCAGTGCTAGCCGCTCCGGGACTGTTCGTTTCGGGGAGCTGTTTTTT.